This TCR beta chain was obtained from a study of cytomegalovirus exposure and HLA in healthy donors. This clone was counted between two and nine times. Use of 60 Vbeta and 13 Jbeta primers characterized the PCR. This table comes from immunoSEQ multiplex PCR, and its TCRdb copy is limited to in-frame clones, with some not included. The repertoire consists of 150,000 or so clones, with roughly four fifths occurring once and the leading ten covering 1.5% to 1.9%. The V gene's germline CDR1 is SGHRS and CDR2 YFSETQ. The CDR3 sequence is 14 residues long. V shed 4 bases and J 6 bases; nucleotides not matched to a gene: 9.

What was sequenced was PBMCs. The chain carries TRBV5-1 and TRBJ2-7; 8 bases agree with TRBD2. This clonotype was sampled from a man aged 35-49 years in good health and CMV-seronegative. CDR3 sequence: CASSQPGGAGEQYF. The CDR3 nucleotides are TGCGCCAGCAGCCAACCGGGGGGGGCTGGCGAGCAGTACTTC.